This TCR beta chain derives from a study of identifying expanded T cells in peripheral blood. Looked up from germline, CDR1 is LGHNA and CDR2 is YNFKEQ. The CDR3 sequence is 17 residues long. J gave up 6 bases and V 0 bases, and 7 bases lay outside the gene matches. The protocol was immunoSEQ multiplex PCR, while the TCRdb copy is restricted to in-frame clones and leaves out a portion. The table lists around 90,000 clones, approximately 88% of them singletons, with over 3% in the top ten. General study findings and limits: Across healthy donors, higher total template counts meant significantly greater approximately 2-week count variance.

No infections or other immune events were documented during collection. A note on this clone: Its target is unknown.

The chain couples TRBV4-2 to TRBJ2-3; TRBD2 matches 12 bases. The receptor was isolated from a person aged 18 to 70 in good health. Sequencing was done on a sample of blood. The CDR3: CASSQDTSGGPWDTQYF. Here the CDR3 DNA reads TGTGCCAGCAGCCAAGATACTAGCGGGGGGCCGTGGGATACGCAGTATTTT.